Described below is a single T cell receptor beta chain sequence and its context. What it binds is not known. The data stem from a study of cytomegalovirus exposure and HLA in healthy donors. Across the whole study: Assignment to the Caucasian-associated ancestry cluster applied to around 80% of the 350 to 500 genotyped donors. Study-level findings and limits: Evidence from a later analysis indicated that most CMV-associated TCR beta chains looked HLA-restricted. In a later analysis, TCR beta V- and J-gene trimming showed a link to a missense DCLRE1C variant.

Trimming pared 0 bases from V and 7 bases from J, leaving 18 bases between. The CDR3 extends over 16 amino acids. The donors were healthy bone marrow donors. Researchers ran the PCR with 60 Vbeta and 13 Jbeta primers. The assay was immunoSEQ multiplex PCR, and TCRdb's table has in-frame clones only and misses some. The repertoire consists of fewer than 200,000 clones, with about 79% occurring once and the leading ten covering over 0.95%. The receptor's source is a woman aged 50 to 60 in good health and CMV-seropositive. The sample comprised PBMCs. The chain employs TRBV23-1 and TRBJ1-1; D might be TRBD1 (5 bases). TRBV23-1 counts as an open reading frame of uncertain function. The CDR3 DNA reads TGCGCCAGCAGTCAATCTAGTGGCGTCCAGGGTGATGAAGCTTTCTTT. It encodes CASSQSSGVQGDEAFF.